The rows below give T cell receptor beta chains drawn from one sample of a study of naive and memory T cell subsets. MiXCR, run by TCRdb on the UMI-ligation and nested PCR reads, gives a single entry per CDR3 protein. Altogether 95,000 to 150,000 distinct CDR3 sequences are present, approximately 37% being singletons, with the ten largest covering around 0.92%. The sequenced sample was central memory CD4+ T cells from blood. These receptors came from a human donor in good health. The CDR3 runs from the conserved cysteine through the conserved F or W. Each record gives: D gene, V gene, J gene, clone size, CDR3 DNA, CDR3 protein. The D gene is left open where the match is weak. Clone size is stated in some rows and not others, as once, few, many or a class when expanded.

>.|TRBV5-5|TRBJ2-3|.
TGTGCCAGCAGCGCTCGGAGATTAGCGCAGTATTTT
CASSARRLAQYF
>.|TRBV6-1|TRBJ1-5|.
TGTGCCAGCAGTGAAGGGCTTAGGGGCTATAGCAATCAGCCCCAGCATTTT
CASSEGLRGYSNQPQHF
>.|TRBV5-1|TRBJ2-5|few
TGCGCCAGCAGCTCAGGACACGGCCAAGAGACCCAGTACTTC
CASSSGHGQETQYF
>TRBD1|TRBV24-1|TRBJ2-2|.
TGTGCCACCAGTGCTCCAGGGGGCAAGGCCGGGGAGCTGTTTTTT
CATSAPGGKAGELFF
>.|TRBV14|TRBJ1-5|few
TGTGCCAGCAGCCAAGATGCGGGTCAGCCCCAGCATTTT
CASSQDAGQPQHF
>.|TRBV20-1|TRBJ2-1|many
TGCAGTGCTAGAGATCGGGGACACCTTCGATTC
CSARDRGHLRF
>TRBD2|TRBV5-1|TRBJ2-1|many
TGCGCCAGCAGCTTGGGCGGGAGGGCCAGTGAGCAGTTCTTC
CASSLGGRASEQFF
>.|TRBV6-1|TRBJ1-3|.
TGTGCCAGCAGTGAAATATTATCGCAGCGCTCTGGAAACACCATATATTTT
CASSEILSQRSGNTIYF
>.|TRBV3-1|TRBJ2-7|.
TGTGCCAGCAGCCAAAGGGTCCGGGCCGACCAGTACTTC
CASSQRVRADQYF
>.|TRBV29-1|TRBJ1-1|once
TGCAGCGTTGCAAAGTCGAACACTGAAGCTTTCTTT
CSVAKSNTEAFF
>.|TRBV15|TRBJ2-7|.
TGTGCCACCAGCAGAGATAGAGGGGGAAACGAGCAGTACTTC
CATSRDRGGNEQYF
>.|TRBV7-2|TRBJ2-1|.
TGTGCCAGCAGCTTAGAAGGAGCGGTTCCCTACAATGAGCAGTTCTTC
CASSLEGAVPYNEQFF
>.|TRBV7-3|TRBJ2-2|once
TGTGCCAGCAAGCTACTAGCCCTCGGCGGGGAGCTGTTTTTT
CASKLLALGGELFF
>TRBD2|TRBV7-6|TRBJ2-3|few
TGTGCCAGCAGCTTAGGTGGTTTTTTGGCTAGCGGGAGCAAAAGAGATACGCAGTATTTT
CASSLGGFLASGSKRDTQYF
>.|TRBV12-3/TRBV12-4|TRBJ1-2|few
TGTGCCAGCAGCCCGACAGTTACTAACTATGGCTACACCTTC
CASSPTVTNYGYTF
>.|TRBV20-1|TRBJ1-2|few
TGCAGTGCTAGAGATCACCTAACAGGGAACTATGGCTACACCTTC
CSARDHLTGNYGYTF
>TRBD1|TRBV7-9|TRBJ1-6|.
TGTGCCAGCAGCCAGACAGGGGAAGGTTCACCCCTCCACTTT
CASSQTGEGSPLHF
>TRBD1|TRBV6-5|TRBJ1-1|.
TGTGCCAGCAGCCGCAAAACAGGGGGAACTGAAGCTTTCTTT
CASSRKTGGTEAFF
>.|TRBV20-1|TRBJ2-1|few
TGCAGTGCTAGTGAACCACGGGGGAAGGAGAGAAACAAGCAGTTCTTC
CSASEPRGKERNKQFF
>.|TRBV20-1|TRBJ2-3|many
TGCAGTGCTAGAGAACACGGGCCCACAGATACGCAGTATTTT
CSAREHGPTDTQYF
>.|TRBV6-2/TRBV6-3|TRBJ2-4|.
TGTGCCAGCAGTTCCGACAGGTACTCAAACATTCAGTACTTC
CASSSDRYSNIQYF
>.|TRBV6-5|TRBJ2-1|many
TGTGCCAGCAGCGGGGGTCGGAGCCAGGCCTACAATGAGCAGTTCTTC
CASSGGRSQAYNEQFF
>.|TRBV4-3|TRBJ2-3|.
TGCGCCAGCAGCCAAGGGGGGAAGGGGACAGATACGCAGTATTTT
CASSQGGKGTDTQYF
>TRBD1|TRBV29-1|TRBJ2-1|.
TGCAGCGTTGCTCCACCGGGACAGTACTACAATGAGCAGTTCTTC
CSVAPPGQYYNEQFF
>TRBD1|TRBV19|TRBJ2-7|.
TGTGCCAGTAGTATCGGGCAGGGGGCCGGCTACGAGCAGTACTTC
CASSIGQGAGYEQYF
>.|TRBV6-5|TRBJ2-2|few
TGTGCCACGACGGACTCCAACACCGGGGAGCTGTTTTTT
CATTDSNTGELFF
>.|TRBV29-1|TRBJ1-2|.
TGCAGCGTGGGTGAGGCAGCTAACTATGGCTACACCTTC
CSVGEAANYGYTF
>TRBD2|TRBV14|TRBJ2-7|few
TGTGCCAGCAGCCAGTGGACTAGCGGACCATCTCAGGAGCAGTACTTC
CASSQWTSGPSQEQYF
>.|TRBV7-9|TRBJ2-5|.
TGTGCCAGCAGCTTAGCAGGGGAGTTGGCCCAGTACTTC
CASSLAGELAQYF
>TRBD2|TRBV7-2|TRBJ2-2|few
TGTGCCAGCAGGCTGACTAGCGGGAGAACCGGGGAGCTGTTTTTT
CASRLTSGRTGELFF
>TRBD2|TRBV10-3|TRBJ2-7|.
TGTGCCATCAGGGGACTAGCGGGAGTATCGAGCGAGCAGTACTTC
CAIRGLAGVSSEQYF
>.|TRBV7-3|TRBJ1-2|.
TGTGCCAGCAGCTTACAGGGCAGAAGCCCCTATGGCTACACCTTC
CASSLQGRSPYGYTF
>TRBD1|TRBV20-1|TRBJ2-7|once
TGCAGTGCTAGAGATAATCCGGGGACAGGGGGGTCCTACGAGCAGTACTTC
CSARDNPGTGGSYEQYF
>.|TRBV5-4|TRBJ1-1|once
TGTGCCAGCAGCTTCAAACTCCCTAACACTGAAGCTTTCTTT
CASSFKLPNTEAFF
>.|TRBV5-4|TRBJ2-1|.
TGTGCCAGCAGCTTGGTGGGGAACAATGAGCAGTTCTTC
CASSLVGNNEQFF
>.|TRBV29-1|TRBJ2-4|few
TGCAGCGTTGAAGAGCGAACCATTCAGTACTTC
CSVEERTIQYF